The 30 T cell receptor beta chains below come from one sample, sequenced in a study of cytomegalovirus exposure and HLA in healthy donors. The table came from immunoSEQ multiplex PCR; TCRdb's copy has only in-frame clones and leaves some out. The sample lists tens of thousands of clones; approximately 94% were seen once. The sequenced sample consisted of PBMCs. Receptors originate from a man aged 18 to 29 in good health and CMV-seropositive.

V and J are TRBV9 and TRBJ1-1; 9 bases agree with TRBD1. The V segment lost 3 bases and the J segment 3 bases; nucleotides outside the gene matches: 6. This CDR3 region has 15 residues. Germline V gene sequence: CDR1 SGDLS, CDR2 YYNGEE. CDR3 residues: CASSAVDRGYTEAFF. In DNA form, the CDR3 reads TGTGCCAGCAGCGCCGTGGACAGGGGTTACACTGAAGCTTTCTTT.

The chain has TRBV19 and TRBJ1-4; perhaps TRBD1 as D (6 bases). V lost 4 bases and J lost 6, with 15 bases in between. Germline CDR1 LNHDA, CDR2 SQIVND (reference sequence). CDR3 length: 15 residues. The CDR3 DNA reads TGTGCCAGTAGTAACTGGGGCCGACAGGATGAAAAACTGTTTTTT. Residues: CASSNWGRQDEKLFF.

This clone was seen only once. The CDR3 loop reads CASSVGPGYYGYTF. In DNA form, the CDR3 reads TGTGCCAGCAGCGTAGGGCCGGGATATTATGGCTACACCTTC. The chain links TRBV9 to TRBJ1-2; D gene ambiguous. The CDR3 runs to 14 residues. CDR1 and CDR2 (germline): SGDLS, YYNGEE. Trimming took 0 bases from V and 5 from J, leaving 11 bases between them.

The chain links TRBV10-1 to TRBJ2-7, with TRBD2 as a possible D gene (6 bases). The CDR3 extends over 13 amino acids. The V gene lost 8 bases and the J gene lost 3 bases, with 14 bases spanning the gap. Germline V gene lookup returns CDR1 WNHNN and CDR2 SYGVQD (reference sequence). DNA of the CDR3: TGCGCCAGCTCGGGAGAGTTAAACTACGAGCAGTACTTC. It translates to CASSGELNYEQYF.

CDR3 sequence: CASSRQGAIGGTEAFF. The CDR3 coding sequence is TGCGCCAGCAGCCGACAGGGGGCAATTGGGGGGACTGAAGCTTTCTTT. This rearrangement joins TRBV4-1 to TRBJ1-1, with 10 positions matching TRBD1. Germline V gene data show CDR1 as MGHRA and CDR2 as YSYEKL. V shed 4 bases, J shed 5 bases, and the junction held 10 bases outside the gene matches. The CDR3 totals 16 residues.

This clone was seen just once. This CDR3 is CASSVSSGGAYEQYF. DNA for the CDR3: TGTGCCAGCAGCGTATCATCGGGAGGCGCCTACGAGCAGTACTTC. J is TRBJ2-7 and V is TRBV9; TRBD2 matches 7 bases. CDR3 length: 15 amino acids. The ends lost 1 base at V and 2 bases at J; junction bases unmatched: 6. The germline V gene encodes CDR1 SGDLS and CDR2 YYNGEE.

V and J are TRBV9 and TRBJ2-2; D not certain. The V end lost 0 bases, the J end lost 6 bases, and 6 bases lay between the germline ends. The germline gives CDR1 SGDLS, CDR2 YYNGEE. The CDR3 sequence is 13 residues long. CDR3 sequence (DNA): TGTGCCAGCAGCGTAGAGAGCTCCGGGGAGCTGTTTTTT. Translated, it gives CASSVESSGELFF.

This clone was seen a single time. The CDR3 reads CASSFAGGNTGELFF. CDR3 DNA: TGCGCCAGCAGCTTTGCAGGGGGGAACACCGGGGAGCTGTTTTTT. The V call is TRBV5-1, the J call TRBJ2-2, with TRBD1 matching over 7 bases. This CDR3 has 15 amino acids. V was pared by 2 bases and J by 1 base, with 2 bases of the junction left unmatched. CDR1 and CDR2 (germline): SGHRS, YFSETQ.

The rearrangement uses TRBV30 and TRBJ1-2, with a tentative D call TRBD1 (5 bases). The CDR3 contains 14 residues. Deletions cut 2 bases from V and 7 bases from J, with 17 bases between. The germline gives CDR1 GTSNPN, CDR2 SVGIG (reference sequence). CDR3 DNA sequence: TGTGCCTGGAGTATAGGGGTGTCCCCCTCTGGCTACACCTTC. It codes for CAWSIGVSPSGYTF.

The genes are TRBV7-2 and TRBJ2-4; tentative D call: TRBD1 (5 bases). V lost 1 base, J lost 3 bases, and 10 bases lay in between. Germline V gene data show CDR1 as SGHTA and CDR2 as FQGNSA. The CDR3 sequence is 15 residues long. The CDR3 coding sequence is TGTGCCAGCAGCTTAGACCCAGGACACAAAAACATTCAGTACTTC. Its translation: CASSLDPGHKNIQYF.

CDR3 in DNA: TGTGCCATCAGTGGGGAGGGTAGGTACGAGCAGTACTTC. It translates to CAISGEGRYEQYF. The chain recombines TRBV10-3 with TRBJ2-7; TRBD2 matches at 7 bases. Losses at the gene ends were 4 bases for V and 4 bases for J; bases not matched to a gene: 4. CDR3 length equals 13 residues. In germline, CDR1 is ENHRY, CDR2 SYGVKD.

This sequence joins TRBV18 and TRBJ2-3; 8 bases are a match to TRBD1. This CDR3 region has 15 residues. Per the germline V gene, CDR1 is KGHSH and CDR2 is LQKENI. Trimming at V came to 2 bases and at J to 5 bases, leaving 6 bases not matched to a gene. CDR3 bases: TGTGCCAGCTCACCAACTCAGGGGGCGGGAGATACGCAGTATTTT. Amino acid sequence: CASSPTQGAGDTQYF.

The rearrangement uses TRBV7-9 and TRBJ2-2, with D uncertain. CDR1 and CDR2 (germline): SEHNR, FQNEAQ (reference sequence). This CDR3 contains 14 residues. V lost 1 base and J 3 bases, leaving 6 bases between the germline ends. CDR3 sequence (DNA): TGTGCCAGCAGCTTAGGTGGGCACACCGGGGAGCTGTTTTTT. This gives the protein CASSLGGHTGELFF.

V and J are TRBV21-1 and TRBJ2-7; no check of the table's D call, TRBD2, against the DNA was made. TRBV21-1 has pseudogene status. This CDR3 is built from 14 residues. CDR3 sequence: CASFNLGLGYEQYF. CDR3 nucleotide sequence: TGTGCCAGCTTTAATTTGGGACTAGGGTACGAGCAGTACTTC.

This chain joins TRBV5-1 and TRBJ2-5; perhaps TRBD2 as D (5 bases). The DNA end is a closer match to TRBJ2-7, so the J assignment may be wrong. This CDR3 spans 15 amino acids. Germline V gene data show CDR1 as SGHRS and CDR2 as YFSETQ. The CDR3 reads CASSRGLSSSYEQYF. CDR3 DNA sequence: TGCGCCAGCAGCCGGGGTCTCTCGAGCTCCTACGAGCAGTACTTC.

V is TRBV6-6 and J is TRBJ1-5, with D perhaps TRBD1 (5 bases). Germline CDR1 and CDR2: MNHNY and SVGAGI (reference sequence). Between the trimmed V and J ends, which lost 2 bases and 0 bases, there was a span of 11 bases. The CDR3 length is 16 residues. CDR3 nucleotides: TGTGCCAGCAGTTACCGGGGCGGGGATAGCAATCAGCCCCAGCATTTT. This translates into CASSYRGGDSNQPQHF.

The CDR3 loop reads CASSSSTRTTLYEQYF. The CDR3 DNA is TGTGCCAGCAGCTCCTCGACCCGTACTACCCTCTACGAGCAGTACTTC. The V and J genes are TRBV7-9 and TRBJ2-7; D not certain. V was clipped by 4 bases and J by 3 bases, with 19 bases between them. CDR3 length equals 16 residues. Germline CDR1 is SEHNR and CDR2 is FQNEAQ (reference sequence).

The J gene is TRBJ1-5, the V gene TRBV28; D call uncertain. With 3 bases removed from V and 1 base from J, the gap between germline ends came to 7 bases. The CDR3 covers 14 residues. Germline CDR1 reads MDHEN; CDR2 reads SYDVKM. This CDR3 reads CASSLRQSNQPQHF. CDR3 DNA sequence: TGTGCCAGCAGTTTGAGACAAAGCAATCAGCCCCAGCATTTT.

The chain is built from TRBV9 and TRBJ2-3; tentatively, D is TRBD2 (5 bases). Germline CDR1 is SGDLS and CDR2 is YYNGEE. V lost 4 bases and J lost 0, with 15 bases in between. CDR3 length: 16 amino acids. The chain's CDR3 is CASSPPGGPSTDTQYF. The DNA for the CDR3 is TGTGCCAGCAGCCCCCCAGGCGGGCCTAGCACAGATACGCAGTATTTT.

This chain links TRBV27 with TRBJ2-1, with D possibly matching TRBD2 (7 bases). The germline V gene has CDR1 MNHEY and CDR2 SMNVEV (reference sequence). CDR3 length: 14 residues. V dropped 6 bases and J dropped 1 base, with 10 bases sitting between them. In nucleotides, the CDR3 is TGTGCCAGCAGACAGGGAGGGTCCTACAATGAGCAGTTCTTC. It is translated as CASRQGGSYNEQFF.

V and J are TRBV19 and TRBJ2-7; 13 nucleotides line up with TRBD2. The V gene end was trimmed by 6 bases and the J gene end by 3 bases; junction bases not matched to a gene: 5. Germline loops: CDR1 LNHDA, CDR2 SQIVND (reference sequence). The length of the CDR3 is 15 residues. CDR3 sequence reads: CASRRLAGGYYEQYF. As DNA, the CDR3 is TGTGCCAGTAGGAGACTAGCGGGAGGCTACTACGAGCAGTACTTC.

This clone showed up just once. The chain uses TRBV9 and TRBJ2-1; D perhaps matches TRBD2 (5 bases). Per the germline V gene, CDR1 is SGDLS and CDR2 is YYNGEE. V was pared by 0 bases and J by 5 bases, with 12 bases between. The CDR3 has 15 residues. DNA of the CDR3: TGTGCCAGCAGCGTAGGGGGAGACAATAACAATGAGCAGTTCTTC. Its protein product is CASSVGGDNNNEQFF.

The chain combines TRBV10-3 with TRBJ1-5; 10 bases map to TRBD1. Trimming took 2 bases from V and 6 from J; bases not matched to a gene: 4. The CDR3 has 15 amino acids. Looked up from germline, CDR1 is ENHRY and CDR2 is SYGVKD. CDR3 in DNA: TGTGCCATCAGTGAGCTCGGACAGGGGGGTCAGCCCCAGCATTTT. Translating it yields CAISELGQGGQPQHF.

The chain carries TRBV4-1 and TRBJ2-5; 13 nucleotides align to TRBD2. CDR1 MGHRA and CDR2 YSYEKL come from the germline V gene. V was clipped by 1 base and J by 5 bases; unmatched bases: 16. This CDR3 comprises 20 residues. Here the CDR3 DNA reads TGCGCCAGCAGCCAAGGCGCTTTACTAGCGGGAGGGGGGATGGGGGAGACCCAGTACTTC. Translated: CASSQGALLAGGGMGETQYF.

The rearrangement links TRBV9 to TRBJ2-1; D gene ambiguous. Trimming took off 3 bases at V and 9 bases at J, with 10 bases between the two ends. The germline CDR1 and CDR2 sequences are SGDLS and YYNGEE. The CDR3 is made up of 12 amino acids. In DNA, the CDR3 is TGTGCCAGCAGCGAAGCCCCCGGTGAGCAGTTCTTC. Translating it yields CASSEAPGEQFF.

This chain uses TRBV6-1 with TRBJ2-7; 9 bases fit TRBD2. V lost 1 base, J lost 2 bases, and 3 bases stayed unmatched. Germline V gives CDR1 MNHNS, CDR2 SASEGT. The CDR3 totals 15 residues. The CDR3 nucleotides are TGTGCCAGCAGTGAAGGGTCTAGCGGGGCCTACGAGCAGTACTTC. As protein: CASSEGSSGAYEQYF.

The chain carries TRBV6-5 and TRBJ2-7, with 12 positions matching TRBD1. This CDR3 is 14 amino acids long. Looked up from germline, CDR1 is MNHEY and CDR2 is SVGAGI. V was clipped by 6 bases and J by 4 bases; unmatched bases: 4. The chain's CDR3 is CASRQGQGAYEQYF. The CDR3 DNA is TGTGCCAGCAGGCAGGGACAGGGGGCTTACGAGCAGTACTTC.

CDR3 in amino acids: CASSITGGLETQYF. CDR3 sequence (DNA): TGTGCCAGTAGTATCACGGGGGGGTTAGAGACCCAGTACTTC. This chain connects TRBV19 to TRBJ2-5; 8 bases are shared with TRBD2. V lost 3 bases to trimming and J lost 4 bases; unmatched junction nucleotides: 4. CDR1 is LNHDA, CDR2 SQIVND, per germline (reference sequence). This CDR3 region has 14 residues.

This chain joins TRBV11-2 and TRBJ2-4, with 7 nucleotides matching TRBD2. The V and J ends lost 7 bases and 8 bases, in that order; junction bases with no gene match: 8. The CDR3 spans 13 residues. The germline CDR1 and CDR2 sequences are SGHAT and FQNNGV. The CDR3 DNA is TGTGCCAGCAAGGAGGCGGGGGAGGACATTCAGTACTTC. It yields the protein CASKEAGEDIQYF. The whole variable domain, remainder taken from reference TRBV11-2 and TRBJ2-4, is EAGVAQSPRYKIIEKRQSVAFWCNPISGHATLYWYQQILGQGPKLLIQFQNNGVVDDSQLPKDRFSAERLKGVDSTLKIQPAKLEDSAVYLCASKEAGEDIQYFGAGTRLSVL.

The J gene is TRBJ2-7, the V gene TRBV4-2, with D perhaps matching TRBD2 (6 bases). The germline CDR1 and CDR2 sequences are LGHNA and YNFKEQ. Trimming removed 0 bases from V and 3 bases from J, with 15 bases in between. The CDR3 loop spans 16 amino acids. The CDR3 loop reads CASSQELSEGFYEQYF. CDR3 coding DNA: TGTGCCAGCAGCCAAGAGCTTTCGGAGGGATTCTACGAGCAGTACTTC.